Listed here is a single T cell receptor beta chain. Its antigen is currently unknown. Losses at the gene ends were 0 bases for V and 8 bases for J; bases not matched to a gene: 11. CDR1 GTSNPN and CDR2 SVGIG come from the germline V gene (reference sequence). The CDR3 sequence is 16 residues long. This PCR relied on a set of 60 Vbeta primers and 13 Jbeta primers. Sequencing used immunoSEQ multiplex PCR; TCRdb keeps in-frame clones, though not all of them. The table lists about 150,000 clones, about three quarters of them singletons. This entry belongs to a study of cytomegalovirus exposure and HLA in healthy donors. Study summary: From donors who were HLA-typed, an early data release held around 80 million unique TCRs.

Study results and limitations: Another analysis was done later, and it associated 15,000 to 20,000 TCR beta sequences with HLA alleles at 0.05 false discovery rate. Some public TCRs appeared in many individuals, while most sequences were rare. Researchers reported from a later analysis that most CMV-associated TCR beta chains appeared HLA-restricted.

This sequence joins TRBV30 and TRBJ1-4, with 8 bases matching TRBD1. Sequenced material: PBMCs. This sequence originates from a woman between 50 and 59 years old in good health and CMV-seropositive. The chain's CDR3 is CAWSVRTRTGTEKLFF. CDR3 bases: TGTGCCTGGAGTGTACGAACTCGGACAGGGACCGAAAAACTGTTTTTT.